The 29 T cell receptor beta chains presented below share a single source sample, sequenced in a study of CD8+CD57+ T cells in acquired aplastic anemia. Selection for sequencing was limited to patients who had shown CD8+CD57+ cell expansion by flow cytometry. TCR beta VDJ combinations and CDR3 sequences were profiled from genomic DNA. TCRdb re-analysed the reads in MiXCR, keeping a single row per CDR3 protein. The sample yields fewer than 200,000 distinct CDR3 sequences, 45% to 60% seen once. Sequencing used sorted CD4+, CD8+, or CD8+CD57+ T cells (not recorded which) from PBMCs. The receptors come from a human donor with aplastic anemia.

This clonotype appeared a few times. The chain employs TRBV25-1 and TRBJ1-1; D is ambiguous. Germline CDR1 and CDR2: MGHDK and SYGVNS. The CDR3 consists of 15 residues. The V end lost 1 base, the J end lost 1 base, and 10 bases lay between the germline ends. Written as DNA, the CDR3 is TGTGCCAGCAGTGAATTTTACACCTCGAACACTGAAGCTTTCTTT. It codes for CASSEFYTSNTEAFF.

This clonotype was seen repeatedly, ten times or more. The rearrangement uses TRBV20-1 and TRBJ2-3; D remains ambiguous. Looked up from germline, CDR1 is DFQATT and CDR2 is SNEGSKA (reference sequence). Trimming removed 1 base at V and 7 bases at J, with 9 bases between. This CDR3 region has 12 residues. CDR3 sequence (DNA): TGCAGTGCTAGAGTCGAAGCAAATACGCAGTATTTT. Its protein product is CSARVEANTQYF.

This clonotype was seen ten or more times. The chain is built from TRBV12-3 or TRBV12-4 and TRBJ1-5; D is perhaps TRBD1 (5 bases). Trimming took off 5 bases at V and 5 bases at J, with 13 bases between the two ends. The CDR3 spans 14 residues. This CDR3 is CASSKTGGDQPQHF. The CDR3 DNA sequence: TGTGCCAGCAGTAAAACAGGCGGGGATCAGCCCCAGCATTTT.

The chain carries TRBV24-1 and TRBJ2-1, with D possibly called TRBD1 or TRBD2 (5 bases each). Germline loops: CDR1 KGHDR, CDR2 SFDVKD. This CDR3 spans 15 amino acids. V dropped 1 base and J dropped 5 bases, with 11 bases sitting between them. CDR3 coding DNA: TGTGCCACCAGTGATTTTAGGGACGGGAACAATGAGCAGTTCTTC. It yields the protein CATSDFRDGNNEQFF.

This chain connects TRBV2 to TRBJ2-7; maybe TRBD1 (6 bases). CDR3 length: 14 residues. V gave up 2 bases and J gave up 6 bases, with 14 bases separating them. Per germline, CDR1 SNHLY and CDR2 FYNNEI. CDR3 residues: CASSENRVDLEQYF. The CDR3 bases are TGTGCCAGCAGTGAAAACAGGGTAGACCTCGAGCAGTACTTC. Complete variable domain (other parts from reference TRBV2 and TRBJ2-7): EPEVTQTPSHQVTQMGQEVILRCVPISNHLYFYWYRQILGQKVEFLVSFYNNEISEKSEIFDDQFSVERPDGSNFTLKIRSTKLEDSAMYFCASSENRVDLEQYFGPGTRLTVT.

The V call is TRBV9, the J call TRBJ1-1; a possible D gene is TRBD1 (5 bases). The V end was cut by 0 bases, the J end by 7 bases, with 10 bases between. Germline-derived CDR1 and CDR2 are SGDLS and YYNGEE. The CDR3 sequence is 13 residues long. CDR3 residues: CASSVAAGSEAFF. The CDR3 bases are TGTGCCAGCAGCGTAGCGGCAGGGAGTGAAGCTTTCTTT.

The chain couples TRBV20-1 to TRBJ2-6; 8 bases map to TRBD1. The V and J ends lost 7 bases and 3 bases, in that order; junction bases with no gene match: 5. The germline CDR1 and CDR2 sequences are DFQATT and SNEGSKA (reference sequence). This CDR3 is 14 amino acids long. CDR3 sequence: CSGWTGYGANVLTF. In DNA, the CDR3 is TGCAGTGGCTGGACAGGGTATGGGGCCAACGTCCTGACTTTC.

The CDR3 reads CASSSKGLARNEQFF. The CDR3 DNA sequence: TGTGCCAGCAGCTCGAAAGGACTAGCGCGCAATGAGCAGTTCTTC. The V call is TRBV11-3, the J call TRBJ2-1; TRBD2 matches at 9 bases. Looked up from germline, CDR1 is SGHNT and CDR2 is YENEEA. CDR3 length: 15 amino acids. Losses at the gene ends were 4 bases for V and 6 bases for J; bases not matched to a gene: 7.

This clonotype appeared many times. The V gene is TRBV6-1, the J gene TRBJ2-3, with TRBD1 matching 8 bases. CDR1 is MNHNS and CDR2 is SASEGT in the germline V gene. The CDR3 consists of 15 residues. Unmatched junction bases numbered 4, after V lost 5 bases and J lost 0 bases. CDR3 region: CASSMGQASTDTQYF. In DNA, the CDR3 is TGTGCCAGCAGTATGGGACAGGCAAGCACAGATACGCAGTATTTT.

V usage is TRBV15 and J usage is TRBJ2-1; D might be TRBD2 (6 bases). Germline lookup yields CDR1 LNHNV and CDR2 YYDKDF (reference sequence). This CDR3 is 14 amino acids long. V was pared by 1 base and J by 7 bases, with 11 bases between. The CDR3 is CATSRAGVSNEQFF. The CDR3 DNA follows: TGTGCCACCAGCAGAGCGGGGGTTAGTAATGAGCAGTTCTTC.

This clonotype was observed at least ten times. The chain has TRBV6-1 and TRBJ1-2, with 7 bases aligning to TRBD1. This CDR3 spans 14 amino acids. J gave up 4 bases and V 5 bases, and 7 bases lay outside the gene matches. The V gene's germline CDR1 is MNHNS and CDR2 SASEGT. CDR3 protein: CASSTGQTGYGYTF. The CDR3 nucleotides read TGTGCCAGCAGTACGGGACAGACGGGCTATGGCTACACCTTC.

This chain links TRBV18 with TRBJ2-5; TRBD2 is a possible D gene (5 bases). V lost 5 bases, J lost 1 base, and 11 bases lay in between. The CDR3 totals 14 residues. CDR1 KGHSH and CDR2 LQKENI come from the germline V gene. CDR3 protein: CASSGRGPQETQYF. CDR3 DNA sequence: TGTGCCAGCTCAGGCCGCGGGCCCCAAGAGACCCAGTACTTC.

The chain is built from TRBV20-1 and TRBJ2-5, with TRBD2 matching 7 bases. The CDR3 covers 14 residues. Germline CDR1 is DFQATT and CDR2 is SNEGSKA (reference sequence). V shed 3 bases, J shed 5 bases, and the junction held 9 bases outside the gene matches. CDR3 region: CSASWRGRLETQYF. The CDR3 DNA is TGCAGTGCTAGTTGGCGGGGGAGGTTGGAGACCCAGTACTTC.

This clonotype was picked up many times. This chain joins TRBV12-3 or TRBV12-4 and TRBJ1-2; 7 bases agree with TRBD1. The CDR3 totals 14 residues. Unmatched junction bases numbered 7, after V lost 3 bases and J lost 6 bases. In DNA, the CDR3 is TGTGCCAGCAGTTTTAAAGGGGGCCGCGATGGCTACACCTTC. It translates to CASSFKGGRDGYTF.

Points on this clonotype: A much larger clone sits a single nucleotide away, making a read error possible. The V and J genes are TRBV5-1 and TRBJ1-4; D not certain. CDR1 and CDR2 (germline): SGHRS, YFSETQ. CDR3 size: 16 residues. V was cut by 4 bases and J by 8 bases, with 21 bases left in between. In DNA form, the CDR3 reads TGCGCCAGCAGCATGAATCGGTCAAGGGCTGTGGAAAAACTGTTTTTT. This codes for CASSMNRSRAVEKLFF. Using reference TRBV5-1 and TRBJ1-4 for the parts outside the CDR3, the full variable domain is KAGVTQTPRYLIKTRGQQVTLSCSPISGHRSVSWYQQTPGQGLQFLFEYFSETQRNKGNFPGRFSGRQFSNSRSEMNVSTLELGDSALYLCASSMNRSRAVEKLFFGSGTQLSVL.

Only a few counts were recorded for this clonotype. The chain recombines TRBV5-1 with TRBJ2-1, with 9 bases matching TRBD2. The CDR3 loop spans 19 amino acids. CDR1 SGHRS and CDR2 YFSETQ come from the germline V gene. J gave up 0 bases and V 7 bases, and 17 bases lay outside the gene matches. This CDR3 reads CASPSQGKKAGGSYNEQFF. CDR3 DNA: TGCGCCAGCCCATCCCAGGGTAAAAAAGCGGGGGGCTCCTACAATGAGCAGTTCTTC.

J is TRBJ1-6 and V is TRBV7-8, with D perhaps matching TRBD1 (6 bases). Trimming pared 5 bases from V and 8 bases from J, leaving 10 bases between. The CDR3 length is 13 residues. Germline V lookup: CDR1 SGHVS, CDR2 FQNEAQ. The CDR3 region is CASSHREYSPLHF. Here the CDR3 DNA reads TGTGCCAGCAGCCACAGGGAGTATTCACCCCTCCACTTT.

This clonotype was detected only once. V and J are TRBV12-3 or TRBV12-4 and TRBJ1-1; TRBD1 might be the D (5 bases). The CDR3 runs 14 residues. V dropped 5 bases and J dropped 4 bases, with 14 bases sitting between them. CDR3 nucleotide sequence: TGTGCCAGCAGTCCGGAGACAGTGAGCACTGAAGCTTTCTTT. Translating gives CASSPETVSTEAFF.

The rearrangement links TRBV2 to TRBJ1-1; tentative D call: TRBD1 (6 bases). This CDR3 contains 12 residues. V lost 5 bases to trimming and J lost 11 bases, with 15 bases between them. Germline V gene lookup returns CDR1 SNHLY and CDR2 FYNNEI. The CDR3 loop is CASSQDGGRAFF. The CDR3 DNA reads as TGTGCCAGCAGTCAAGACGGGGGGCGGGCTTTCTTT.

The gene calls are TRBV20-1 and TRBJ2-5; the match to TRBD1 covers 9 bases. V was clipped by 3 bases and J by 4 bases; unmatched bases: 6. The CDR3 covers 14 residues. CDR1 is DFQATT and CDR2 is SNEGSKA in the germline V gene (reference sequence). The CDR3 sequence: CSASPGQGLETQYF. CDR3 in DNA: TGCAGTGCTAGCCCCGGACAGGGGCTAGAGACCCAGTACTTC.

The sample holds one count of this clonotype. CDR3 DNA sequence: TGTGCCAGTAGCCAGGGGACAGCGAATTCACCCCTCCACTTT. Translated: CASSQGTANSPLHF. The V call is TRBV19, the J call TRBJ1-6, with 7 bases aligning to TRBD1. The CDR3 is 14 residues long. J was trimmed by 7 bases and V by 6 bases; bases with no gene match: 6. Looked up from germline, CDR1 is LNHDA and CDR2 is SQIVND (reference sequence).

Regarding this clonotype: An end of the junction does not agree with germline; a read error may underlie this. CDR3 region: CATSEGTGGYQPQHF. In nucleotides, the CDR3 is TGTGCCACCAGTGAGGGGACAGGGGGCTATCAGCCCCAGCATTTT. The V and J genes are TRBV2 and TRBJ1-5; 12 nucleotides line up with TRBD1. The CDR3 covers 15 residues. Germline CDR1 and CDR2: SNHLY and FYNNEI.

This clonotype showed up just once. V usage is TRBV20-1 and J usage is TRBJ2-7, with TRBD1 identical over 9 bases. Losses at the gene ends were 6 bases for V and 6 bases for J; bases not matched to a gene: 9. This CDR3 contains 13 residues. CDR1 DFQATT and CDR2 SNEGSKA come from the germline V gene (reference sequence). CDR3 in DNA: TGCAGTGCGACGGGACAGGGTGGCCTCGAGCAGTACTTC. This translates into CSATGQGGLEQYF.

The chain employs TRBV2 and TRBJ1-2; D perhaps matches TRBD1 (5 bases). The CDR3 extends over 11 amino acids. CDR1 SNHLY and CDR2 FYNNEI come from the germline V gene. The V gene lost 7 bases and the J gene lost 4 bases, with 7 bases spanning the gap. The CDR3 coding sequence is TGTGCCAGCATGGGGGGCTATGGCTACACCTTC. Amino acid sequence: CASMGGYGYTF.

This clonotype was seen repeatedly, ten times or more. The CDR3 coding sequence is TGTGCCAGCAGCGTCCGACTGGGGACAGATACGCAGTATTTT. Protein: CASSVRLGTDTQYF. The chain links TRBV7-2 to TRBJ2-3; no firm D call. CDR3 length: 14 amino acids. V dropped 5 bases and J dropped 3 bases, with 12 bases sitting between them. In germline, CDR1 is SGHTA, CDR2 FQGNSA. The full variable domain, rest sourced from reference TRBV7-2 and TRBJ2-3, is GAGVSQSPSNKVTEKGKDVELRCDPISGHTALYWYRQSLGQGLEFLIYFQGNSAPDKSGLPSDRFSAERTGGSVSTLTIQRTQQEDSAVYLCASSVRLGTDTQYFGPGTRLTVL.

This clonotype has just a few counts. J is TRBJ1-1 and V is TRBV25-1, with 9 bases identical to TRBD1. The length of the CDR3 is 16 residues. Germline V gives CDR1 MGHDK, CDR2 SYGVNS. V dropped 2 bases and J dropped 7; count of bases not matched to a gene: 11. CDR3 protein: CASSEQHRTGESEAFF. CDR3 nucleotides: TGTGCCAGCAGTGAACAACATCGGACAGGGGAGAGTGAAGCTTTCTTT.

J is TRBJ2-7 and V is TRBV7-2, with a tentative D call TRBD2 (5 bases). The germline V gene has CDR1 SGHTA and CDR2 FQGNSA. V was shortened by 3 bases and J by 4 bases, with 13 bases between the two germline ends. This CDR3 is built from 14 residues. The CDR3 coding sequence is TGTGCCAGCAGCTTGAGGGCCCCGGGATACGAGCAGTACTTC. The encoded protein is CASSLRAPGYEQYF.

Of note for this clonotype: With a much larger clone just one base away, this may be a read error. The chain links TRBV11-2 to TRBJ1-4; no definite D call. Trimming removed 6 bases from V and 10 bases from J, with 18 bases in between. CDR3 size: 14 residues. Germline loops: CDR1 SGHAT, CDR2 FQNNGV. The CDR3 here is CASRVLLQDGKLFF. The CDR3 DNA sequence: TGTGCCAGCAGGGTACTATTACAAGACGGAAAACTGTTTTTT.

The chain couples TRBV20-1 to TRBJ2-7; no firm D call. The germline V and J ends were trimmed by 0 bases and 1 base, with 13 bases remaining between them. CDR1 and CDR2 from the germline V gene are DFQATT and SNEGSKA (reference sequence). CDR3 size: 15 residues. This CDR3 is CSARDATALSYEQYF. The CDR3, as DNA: TGCAGTGCTAGAGATGCCACGGCCCTATCCTACGAGCAGTACTTC.